This record looks at one T cell receptor (beta chain) sequence and its context. The antigen remains undetermined. This sample stems from a study of CD8+CD57+ T cells in acquired aplastic anemia. Looking at the study overall: Recorded DNA amounts for sorted CD4+ and CD8+ cells had an average of approximately 3 ug. Findings of the study overall: Patients showed no significant difference from controls in CD8+ Simpson's diversity. It was found that more than 25 CD8+ CDR3 sequences were shared between patients and controls.

Germline CDR1 and CDR2: SGHVS and FNYEAQ. The CDR3 runs to 15 residues. After removal of 1 base from V and 5 bases from J, the junction contained 4 bases not matched to a gene. Profiles of TCR beta VDJ and CDR3 were generated from a genomic DNA template. TCRdb re-derived calls from the reads in MiXCR, one entry per CDR3 protein. The sample has around 180,000 distinct CDR3 sequences; 55% to 70% are singletons. The TCR sequence derives from a human donor with severe aplastic anemia or a healthy control (not recorded which). Sequenced material: sorted CD4+, CD8+, or CD8+CD57+ T cells (not recorded which) from PBMCs. The chain recombines TRBV7-6 with TRBJ2-2, with 7 bases fitting TRBD2. The CDR3 DNA reads as TGTGCCAGCAGCTTAGGGGCTAGCGGTACCGGGGAGCTGTTTTTT. Translation: CASSLGASGTGELFF.